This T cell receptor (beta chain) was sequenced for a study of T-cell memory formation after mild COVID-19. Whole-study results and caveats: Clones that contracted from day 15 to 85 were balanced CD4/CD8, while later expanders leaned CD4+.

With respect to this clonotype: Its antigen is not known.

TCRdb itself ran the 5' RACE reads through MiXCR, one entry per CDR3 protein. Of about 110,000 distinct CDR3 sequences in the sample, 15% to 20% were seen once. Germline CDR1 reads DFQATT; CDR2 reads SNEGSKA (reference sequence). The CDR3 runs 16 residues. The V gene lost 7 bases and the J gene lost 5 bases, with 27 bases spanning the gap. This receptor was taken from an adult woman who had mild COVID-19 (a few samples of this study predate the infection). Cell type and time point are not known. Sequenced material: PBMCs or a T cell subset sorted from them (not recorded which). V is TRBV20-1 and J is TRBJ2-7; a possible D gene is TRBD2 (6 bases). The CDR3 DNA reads TGCAGTGATGGAGGGTACGCGGGCCAAGTAGAAGACGAGCAGTACTTC. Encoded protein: CSDGGYAGQVEDEQYF.